These 21 T cell receptor beta chains originate from one sample sequenced in a study of blood T cell repertoires in COVID-19. TCRdb's table, derived via immunoSEQ multiplex PCR, lists solely in-frame clones and lacks some. This sample has around 370,000 clones, with around 87% found just once. The material sequenced was peripheral blood. The receptors originated from a woman in her 50s with COVID-19, enrolled during active disease.

The chain links TRBV19 to TRBJ2-1, with 8 nucleotides matching TRBD2. Germline CDR1 reads LNHDA; CDR2 reads SQIVND (reference sequence). The trim removed 6 bases at V and 7 bases at J, leaving 14 bases unmatched. CDR3 length: 16 residues. The CDR3 nucleotides are TGTGCCAGTAGCCAATCAGATAGCGGGATTGGGAATGAGCAGTTCTTC. Translating it yields CASSQSDSGIGNEQFF.

The chain is built from TRBV13 and TRBJ2-7; D not certain. V lost 2 bases and J 3 bases, leaving 5 bases between the germline ends. The CDR3 has 12 residues. Germline V gene data show CDR1 as PRHDT and CDR2 as FYEKMQ (reference sequence). CDR3 DNA sequence: TGTGCCAGCAGCTTACCAGGCTACGAGCAGTACTTC. Translated: CASSLPGYEQYF.

This rearrangement joins TRBV11-2 to TRBJ2-7; D remains unclear. Between the trimmed V and J ends, which lost 4 bases and 7 bases, there was a span of 11 bases. The CDR3 extends over 12 amino acids. The germline V gene encodes CDR1 SGHAT and CDR2 FQNNGV. This CDR3 reads CASSSIRVEQYF. CDR3 nucleotides: TGTGCCAGCAGCTCCATACGGGTAGAGCAGTACTTC.

The chain combines TRBV2 with TRBJ2-5; 8 nucleotides line up with TRBD1. V shed 5 bases and J 5 bases; nucleotides not matched to a gene: 10. The CDR3 spans 15 residues. Germline CDR1 is SNHLY and CDR2 is FYNNEI. The CDR3 DNA sequence: TGTGCCAGCAGTTCCTCAGGGGGCGCGGGTGAGACCCAGTACTTC. It is translated as CASSSSGGAGETQYF.

The chain joins TRBV19 to TRBJ1-3, with a possible D match to TRBD1 (6 bases). The germline V gene encodes CDR1 LNHDA and CDR2 SQIVND (reference sequence). Trimming stripped 10 bases from V and 0 bases from J, with 16 bases between. This CDR3 is 15 amino acids long. The CDR3 sequence: CATERTESSGNTIYF. Written as DNA, the CDR3 is TGTGCCACCGAGAGGACAGAGAGCTCTGGAAACACCATATATTTT.

The chain recombines TRBV2 with TRBJ1-5; the match to TRBD1 covers 10 bases. J lost 7 bases, V lost 4 bases, and 4 bases had no gene match. The CDR3 is 14 amino acids. Germline values: CDR1 SNHLY, CDR2 FYNNEI. CDR3 region: CASSGQGARQPQHF. The CDR3 DNA sequence: TGTGCCAGCAGTGGACAGGGGGCTCGACAGCCCCAGCATTTT. Complete variable domain (other parts from reference TRBV2 and TRBJ1-5): EPEVTQTPSHQVTQMGQEVILRCVPISNHLYFYWYRQILGQKVEFLVSFYNNEISEKSEIFDDQFSVERPDGSNFTLKIRSTKLEDSAMYFCASSGQGARQPQHFGDGTRLSIL.

The gene calls are TRBV29-1 and TRBJ2-6; D is unclear. CDR1 and CDR2 (germline): SQVTM, ANQGSEA. There are 16 residues in the CDR3. Trimming shortened V by 4 bases and J by 0 bases, and 13 bases separated the two germline ends. The CDR3 reads CSVAGRTLSGANVLTF. CDR3 coding DNA: TGCAGCGTTGCGGGTCGTACCCTCTCTGGGGCCAACGTCCTGACTTTC.

The chain links TRBV5-1 to TRBJ1-3, with a tentative D call TRBD1 (6 bases). Per germline, CDR1 SGHRS and CDR2 YFSETQ. The ends were cut back, 5 bases at V and 2 bases at J, with 14 bases in the middle. The CDR3 runs 15 residues. This chain's CDR3 is CASSPSGQTGNTIYF. In nucleotides, the CDR3 is TGCGCCAGCAGTCCATCGGGACAAACTGGAAACACCATATATTTT.

This clone was counted a few times. The genes are TRBV7-9 and TRBJ1-1; a possible D gene is TRBD1 (5 bases). The V end was cut by 3 bases, the J end by 3 bases, with 14 bases between. The length of the CDR3 is 15 residues. From germline, CDR1 is SEHNR and CDR2 FQNEAQ (reference sequence). In DNA, the CDR3 is TGTGCCAGCAGCTTGGGCGGGAAGGGGTACACTGAAGCTTTCTTT. The encoded protein is CASSLGGKGYTEAFF.

The chain joins TRBV15 to TRBJ1-2, with 7 bases matching TRBD1. Germline-derived CDR1 and CDR2 are LNHNV and YYDKDF (reference sequence). The CDR3 has 14 amino acids. J was trimmed by 2 bases and V by 5 bases; bases with no gene match: 5. CDR3 region: CATSGDRANYGYTF. CDR3 bases: TGTGCCACCAGCGGCGACAGGGCGAACTATGGCTACACCTTC.

The V gene is TRBV7-2, the J gene TRBJ2-7; maybe TRBD2 (5 bases). V was pared by 5 bases and J by 6 bases, with 20 bases between. The CDR3 loop spans 15 amino acids. CDR1 SGHTA and CDR2 FQGNSA come from the germline V gene. The chain's CDR3 is CASSHGPNSGFEQYF. The CDR3, as DNA: TGTGCCAGCAGCCACGGGCCAAACTCGGGGTTCGAGCAGTACTTC.

The J gene is TRBJ2-1, the V gene TRBV3-1 (or the pseudogene TRBV3-2); possibly TRBD1 for D (6 bases). The CDR3 has 13 residues. Germline V CDR1 and CDR2: LGHDT, YNNKEL (reference sequence). V was trimmed by 1 base and J by 7 bases, leaving 8 bases between them. CDR3 sequence (DNA): TGTGCCAGCAGCCAAGTGAGGGGGAATGAGCAGTTCTTC. Residues: CASSQVRGNEQFF.

In this sample, this clone turned up once. The chain links TRBV7-2 to TRBJ1-1; D possibly corresponds to TRBD1 (6 bases). There are 11 residues in the CDR3. CDR1 and CDR2 (germline): SGHTA, FQGNSA. The V gene lost 5 bases and the J gene lost 8 bases, with 9 bases spanning the gap. CDR3 nucleotide sequence: TGTGCCAGCAGCCCCGGGACAGAAGCTTTCTTT. Translation gives CASSPGTEAFF.

The V gene is TRBV28, the J gene TRBJ1-3, with a weak D call TRBD1 (5 bases). CDR1 is MDHEN, CDR2 SYDVKM, per germline. The CDR3 sequence is 16 residues long. Trimming stripped 6 bases from V and 2 bases from J, with 17 bases between. In nucleotides, the CDR3 is TGTGCCAGCAGCACCGGGACTCCGTTGGCTGGAAACACCATATATTTT. Translated, it gives CASSTGTPLAGNTIYF.

Only one count was recorded for this clone. V gene TRBV5-4 combines with J gene TRBJ1-4; 9 bases are a match to TRBD1. J gave up 5 bases and V 0 bases, and 5 bases lay outside the gene matches. The CDR3 runs 16 residues. Germline values: CDR1 SGHNT, CDR2 YYREEE (reference sequence). The CDR3 DNA is TGTGCCAGCAGCTTGGCGGGGACAGGGTCAAATGAAAAACTGTTTTTT. This codes for CASSLAGTGSNEKLFF.

This chain connects TRBV7-8 to TRBJ1-1, with D perhaps TRBD1 (6 bases). Per germline, CDR1 SGHVS and CDR2 FQNEAQ. Trimming removed 5 bases at V and 10 bases at J, with 17 bases between. The CDR3 has 13 amino acids. CDR3 DNA: TGTGCCAGCAGCCGACAGGAAATTGGTGGAGCTTTCTTT. Translation: CASSRQEIGGAFF.

The chain joins TRBV7-9 to TRBJ2-7; 8 bases are a match to TRBD1. CDR1 is SEHNR and CDR2 is FQNEAQ in the germline V gene (reference sequence). The J segment lost 10 bases and the V segment lost 1 base, leaving 15 bases of the junction unmatched. This CDR3 contains 16 residues. The CDR3 loop reads CASSLGGTGGPGVQYF. The CDR3 DNA is TGTGCCAGCAGCTTAGGTGGTACAGGGGGTCCCGGGGTCCAGTACTTC.

There are many counts of this clone. This sequence joins TRBV7-6 and TRBJ2-3; D is possibly TRBD1 (6 bases). Trimming cost V 3 bases and J 1 base, with 17 bases left between them. The germline V gene encodes CDR1 SGHVS and CDR2 FNYEAQ. This CDR3 contains 17 residues. In DNA, the CDR3 is TGTGCCAGCAGCTTGGGGCCACAGGGTCTGGGCACAGATACGCAGTATTTT. Its translation is CASSLGPQGLGTDTQYF.

The rearrangement joins TRBV10-2 to TRBJ2-1, with TRBD2 matching 11 bases. Trimming cost V 4 bases and J 0 bases; bases outside gene matches: 8. This CDR3 region has 18 residues. CDR1 and CDR2 (germline): WSHSY, SAAADI. CDR3 sequence reads: CASSVNSGRGSSYNEQFF. DNA of the CDR3: TGCGCCAGCAGTGTAAATAGCGGGAGGGGGAGCTCCTACAATGAGCAGTTCTTC.

The CDR3 here is CSGTSGNNEQFF. The CDR3 DNA sequence: TGCAGCGGTACTAGCGGGAACAATGAGCAGTTCTTC. The rearrangement links TRBV29-1 to TRBJ2-1; 10 nucleotides line up with TRBD2. This CDR3 is 12 amino acids long. Per the germline V gene, CDR1 is SQVTM and CDR2 is ANQGSEA. Trimming cost V 7 bases and J 5 bases; bases outside gene matches: 2.

The chain recombines TRBV6-2 or TRBV6-3 with TRBJ1-5; D might be TRBD1 (6 bases). CDR1 is MNHEY and CDR2 is SVGEGT in the germline V gene. Trimming shortened V by 5 bases and J by 4 bases, and 18 bases separated the two germline ends. The CDR3 contains 16 residues. The CDR3 DNA sequence: TGTGCCAGCAGTCCCCGCGGGGGCGATTGGAATCAGCCCCAGCATTTT. Translating gives CASSPRGGDWNQPQHF.